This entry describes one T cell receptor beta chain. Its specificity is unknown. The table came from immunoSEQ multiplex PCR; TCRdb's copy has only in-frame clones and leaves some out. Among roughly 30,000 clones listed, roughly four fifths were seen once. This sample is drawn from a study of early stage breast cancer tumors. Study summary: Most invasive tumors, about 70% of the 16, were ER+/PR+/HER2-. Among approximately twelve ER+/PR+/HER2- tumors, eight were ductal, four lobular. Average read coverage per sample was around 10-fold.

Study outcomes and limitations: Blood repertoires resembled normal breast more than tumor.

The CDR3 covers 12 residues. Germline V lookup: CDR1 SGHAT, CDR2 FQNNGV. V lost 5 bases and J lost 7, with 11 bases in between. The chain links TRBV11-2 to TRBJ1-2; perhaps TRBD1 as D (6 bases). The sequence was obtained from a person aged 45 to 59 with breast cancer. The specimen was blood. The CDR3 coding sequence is TGTGCCAGCAGCCCAACAGGGCCTGGCTACACCTTC. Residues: CASSPTGPGYTF.